These 14 T cell receptor beta chains originate from one sample sequenced in a study of lymphopenia after photon versus proton radiotherapy. Method: immunoSEQ multiplex PCR; TCRdb's copy keeps in-frame clones and lacks some. The sample carries approximately 30,000 clones, over 75% recorded once. Specimen: peripheral blood, collected from a patient treated with photon-based radiotherapy. These receptor sequences come from a man aged 45-65 years with gastric cancer.

The chain combines TRBV9 with TRBJ2-2, with D possibly TRBD1 on 6 matching bases. The length of the CDR3 is 15 residues. V was cut by 0 bases and J by 8 bases, with 14 bases left in between. Germline values: CDR1 SGDLS, CDR2 YYNGEE. In DNA, the CDR3 is TGTGCCAGCAGCGTAGTTCAGGGGACGGAGGGGGAGCTGTTTTTT. Residues: CASSVVQGTEGELFF.

This rearrangement joins TRBV11-2 to TRBJ1-6; D is ambiguous. The CDR3 has 14 residues. With 3 bases removed from V and 6 bases from J, the gap between germline ends came to 9 bases. Germline V gene data show CDR1 as SGHAT and CDR2 as FQNNGV. CDR3 sequence reads: CASSFLAINSPLHF. CDR3 sequence (DNA): TGTGCCAGCAGCTTTTTAGCGATTAATTCACCCCTCCACTTT.

Turning to this clone: Relative to the germline gene, one junction end is altered; a read error may explain this. This chain connects TRBV11-1 to TRBJ2-5, with 12 bases aligning to TRBD2. The CDR3 consists of 15 residues. Germline V gives CDR1 SGHAT, CDR2 FQDESV (reference sequence). For the CDR3, the DNA is TGTGCCAGCAGCCTAGCGGGGGGGCTTAGGGAGACCCAGTACTTC. Amino acid sequence: CASSLAGGLRETQYF.

V gene TRBV7-8 combines with J gene TRBJ2-6; possibly TRBD2 for D (7 bases). Trimming cost V 7 bases and J 4 bases, with 20 bases left between them. The germline V gene encodes CDR1 SGHVS and CDR2 FQNEAQ. The CDR3 runs 17 residues. This chain's CDR3 is CASTIPGGGHGANVLTF. CDR3 in DNA: TGTGCCAGCACCATACCTGGGGGGGGGCACGGGGCCAACGTCCTGACTTTC.

The gene calls are TRBV11-1 and TRBJ2-3, with 8 bases lining up with TRBD2. The CDR3 runs to 15 residues. Germline V CDR1 and CDR2: SGHAT, FQDESV (reference sequence). V gave up 5 bases and J gave up 4 bases; unmatched junction bases: 8. DNA for the CDR3: TGTGCCAGCAGCGTTGAGGAGCGGGGGCCAGATACGCAGTATTTT. Translation: CASSVEERGPDTQYF. The full variable domain, in which reference TRBV11-1 and TRBJ2-3 provide the parts outside the CDR3, is EAEVAQSPRYKITEKSQAVAFWCDPISGHATLYWYRQILGQGPELLVQFQDESVVDDSQLPKDRFSAERLKGVDSTLKIQPAELGDSAMYLCASSVEERGPDTQYFGPGTRLTVL.

The chain employs TRBV11-2 and TRBJ1-3, with 8 positions matching TRBD1. The CDR3 sequence is 16 residues long. Germline V gene lookup returns CDR1 SGHAT and CDR2 FQNNGV. V shed 5 bases and J 0 bases; nucleotides not matched to a gene: 6. The CDR3 DNA follows: TGTGCCAGCAGCCCGGGACAGGCCCGCTCTGGAAACACCATATATTTT. Protein product: CASSPGQARSGNTIYF. The entire variable domain, with the rest obtained from reference TRBV11-2 and TRBJ1-3, is as follows: EAGVAQSPRYKIIEKRQSVAFWCNPISGHATLYWYQQILGQGPKLLIQFQNNGVVDDSQLPKDRFSAERLKGVDSTLKIQPAKLEDSAVYLCASSPGQARSGNTIYFGEGSWLTVV.

V is TRBV11-2 and J is TRBJ2-3; 9 bases are shared with TRBD1. Germline trimming cut 3 bases from V and 0 bases from J; bases unmatched to any gene: 7. Germline loops: CDR1 SGHAT, CDR2 FQNNGV. This CDR3 is built from 17 residues. This CDR3 is CASSFGGQGISTDTQYF. In DNA, the CDR3 is TGTGCCAGCAGCTTTGGGGGACAGGGTATAAGCACAGATACGCAGTATTTT.

J is TRBJ2-3 and V is TRBV29-1, with D maybe TRBD2 (6 bases). Germline CDR1 reads SQVTM; CDR2 reads ANQGSEA. This CDR3 is built from 12 residues. V lost 4 bases to trimming and J lost 2 bases, with 7 bases between them. Here the CDR3 reads CSVGGDTDTQYF. The CDR3 DNA reads as TGCAGCGTTGGGGGGGACACAGATACGCAGTATTTT.

The chain carries TRBV6-5 and TRBJ1-5, with 8 bases that match TRBD1. V dropped 0 bases and J dropped 7; count of bases not matched to a gene: 5. CDR3 size: 15 residues. The V gene's germline CDR1 is MNHEY and CDR2 SVGAGI. The CDR3 is CASSYSSGGGQPQHF. The CDR3 DNA reads as TGTGCCAGCAGTTACTCGTCAGGGGGCGGACAGCCCCAGCATTTT.

CDR3 sequence: CASSEWGETQYF. The CDR3 nucleotides read TGTGCCAGCAGTGAATGGGGAGAGACCCAGTACTTC. V gene TRBV2 combines with J gene TRBJ2-5; D is unresolved. Trimming took 2 bases from V and 4 from J, leaving 5 bases between them. The germline V gene encodes CDR1 SNHLY and CDR2 FYNNEI. The CDR3 consists of 12 residues.

In the case of this clone: One end of the junction varies from germline; a read error may be responsible. This chain links TRBV9 with TRBJ1-1; D is possibly TRBD1 (6 bases). The germline V gene encodes CDR1 SGDLS and CDR2 YYNGEE. The length of the CDR3 is 11 residues. DNA for the CDR3: TGTGCCAGCAGCGTAGTACGGGGGCGGATCTTT. It yields the protein CASSVVRGRIF.

The chain joins TRBV5-1 to TRBJ1-1; D unclear. Trimming left V 5 bases short and J 1 base short, with 9 bases between. CDR1 and CDR2 from the germline V gene are SGHRS and YFSETQ. The CDR3 length is 13 residues. The CDR3 DNA sequence: TGCGCCAGCAGGCAGACGGGGAACACTGAAGCTTTCTTT. Translating gives CASRQTGNTEAFF.

The V gene is TRBV10-1, the J gene TRBJ2-1; 9 nucleotides match TRBD1. The germline CDR1 and CDR2 sequences are WNHNN and SYGVQD (reference sequence). The V and J ends lost 6 bases and 4 bases, in that order; junction bases with no gene match: 7. This CDR3 spans 15 amino acids. This CDR3 reads CASRESGTGYNEQFF. The DNA of the CDR3 is TGCGCCAGCAGGGAATCCGGGACAGGGTACAATGAGCAGTTCTTC.

The gene calls are TRBV25-1 and TRBJ2-1, with TRBD1 matching over 7 bases. CDR1 and CDR2 from the germline V gene are MGHDK and SYGVNS. V was clipped by 3 bases and J by 1 base; unmatched bases: 12. This CDR3 comprises 18 residues. The CDR3 spells CASSEATKTGKSYNEQFF. The CDR3 nucleotides read TGTGCCAGCAGTGAGGCAACAAAGACAGGGAAATCCTACAATGAGCAGTTCTTC.